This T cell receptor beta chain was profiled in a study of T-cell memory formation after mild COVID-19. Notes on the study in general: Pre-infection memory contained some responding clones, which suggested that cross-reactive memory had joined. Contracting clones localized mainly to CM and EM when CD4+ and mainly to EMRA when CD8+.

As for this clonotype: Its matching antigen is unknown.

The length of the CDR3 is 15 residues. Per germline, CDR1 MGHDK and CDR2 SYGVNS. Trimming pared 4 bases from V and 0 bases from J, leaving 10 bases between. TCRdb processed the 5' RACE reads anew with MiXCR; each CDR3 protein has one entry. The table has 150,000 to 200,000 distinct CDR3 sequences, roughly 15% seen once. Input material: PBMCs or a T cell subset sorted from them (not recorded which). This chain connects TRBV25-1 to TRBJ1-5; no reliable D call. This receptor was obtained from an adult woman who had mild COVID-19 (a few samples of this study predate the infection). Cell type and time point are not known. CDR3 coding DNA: TGTGCCAGCAGTGGGGCGGGGTATAGCAATCAGCCCCAGCATTTT. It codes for CASSGAGYSNQPQHF.